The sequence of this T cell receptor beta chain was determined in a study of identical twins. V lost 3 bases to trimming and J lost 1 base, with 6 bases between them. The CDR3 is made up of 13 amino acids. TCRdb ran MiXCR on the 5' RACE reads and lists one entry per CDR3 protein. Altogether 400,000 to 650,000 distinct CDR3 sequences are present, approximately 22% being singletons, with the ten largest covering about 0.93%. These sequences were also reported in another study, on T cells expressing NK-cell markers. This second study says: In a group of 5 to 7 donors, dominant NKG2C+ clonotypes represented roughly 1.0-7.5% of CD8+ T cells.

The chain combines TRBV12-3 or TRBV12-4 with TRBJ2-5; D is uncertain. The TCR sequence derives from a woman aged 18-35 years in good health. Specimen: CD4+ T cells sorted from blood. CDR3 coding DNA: TGTGCCAGCAGTTTTACTTTCCAAGAGACCCAGTACTTC. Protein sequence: CASSFTFQETQYF.